The source of this T cell receptor beta chain is a study of blood T cell repertoires in COVID-19. The overall study: Material from acute and convalescent COVID-19 was sourced from the United States, Italy and Spain.

Per the original methods: Estimates of nucleated cell counts were drawn from the amplification of reference gene primers. The repertoire was sequenced with immunoSEQ multiplex PCR; TCRdb's copy has only in-frame clones and lacks some. V and J calls and clone size are those listed in that table; D and trimming were worked out from the DNA. The sample yields about 200,000 clones, 84% seen once. Input material: peripheral blood. This TCR came from a human donor in a cohort sampled during active COVID-19.

The chain's CDR3 is CASSLRQGGSPLHF. The CDR3 DNA follows: TGTGCCAGCAGCTTGAGACAGGGAGGTTCACCCCTCCACTTT. This sequence joins TRBV5-4 and TRBJ1-6; TRBD1 agrees at 7 bases. This CDR3 contains 14 residues. Germline CDR1 and CDR2: SGHNT and YYREEE (reference sequence). V was pared by 1 base and J by 9 bases, with 4 bases of the junction left unmatched.